Below, 28 T cell receptor beta chains from the same sample are listed, as sequenced in a study of cytomegalovirus exposure and HLA in healthy donors (dated by TCRdb to about 2017). The method behind the library was the immunoSEQ multiplex PCR assay. This immuneACCESS table, as held by TCRdb, lists in-frame sequences with V and J called but not all clones. Of the missing ones, under half trace to an unresolved V gene in checked studies; the others have no known cause. Present in this sample are roughly 150,000 clones, 70% to 90% of which were seen just once. Together, the top ten hold just under 3% of the sample. The specimen sequenced was PBMCs. The receptors come from a man aged 18-30 years in good health and CMV-seronegative.

The chain carries TRBV19 and TRBJ1-3; D uncertain. The CDR3 covers 15 residues. V was cut by 2 bases and J by 2 bases, with 10 bases left in between. Germline V gene data show CDR1 as LNHDA and CDR2 as SQIVND (reference sequence). CDR3 sequence: CASSIMGVAGNTIYF. As DNA, the CDR3 is TGTGCCAGTAGTATAATGGGCGTCGCTGGAAACACCATATATTTT.

The chain combines TRBV2 with TRBJ1-5; a possible D gene is TRBD1 (5 bases). V lost 3 bases and J 2 bases, leaving 8 bases between the germline ends. This CDR3 spans 14 amino acids. CDR1 is SNHLY, CDR2 FYNNEI, per germline. The CDR3 region has the DNA TGTGCCAGCAGTGACGGGGGTGGCAATCAGCCCCAGCATTTT. This gives the protein CASSDGGGNQPQHF.

The chain has TRBV5-1 and TRBJ2-1; D may be TRBD2 (5 bases). Germline loops: CDR1 SGHRS, CDR2 YFSETQ. The CDR3 spans 15 residues. V lost 4 bases and J 6 bases, leaving 17 bases between the germline ends. CDR3 nucleotide sequence: TGCGCCAGCAGCGCCCCGAGCGGTAACAGCAATGAGCAGTTCTTC. Translating it yields CASSAPSGNSNEQFF.

This clone was seen once. V is TRBV28 and J is TRBJ1-1; 9 nucleotides match TRBD1. Germline CDR1 and CDR2: MDHEN and SYDVKM. The CDR3 is 15 amino acids. V lost 2 bases and J lost 9; bases outside the gene matches: 10. Written as DNA, the CDR3 is TGTGCCAGCAGTTTAGATACCGGGACAGGGAGGAAAGCTTTCTTT. This translates into CASSLDTGTGRKAFF.

The chain joins TRBV28 to TRBJ1-6; D perhaps matches TRBD1 (6 bases). The germline V gene has CDR1 MDHEN and CDR2 SYDVKM. V lost 5 bases and J lost 1, with 6 bases in between. The CDR3 length is 14 residues. The CDR3 spells CASSQGSYNSPLHF. In DNA, the CDR3 is TGTGCCAGCAGTCAGGGGTCCTATAATTCACCCCTCCACTTT.

This rearrangement joins TRBV6-5 to TRBJ1-1; tentative D call: TRBD1 (6 bases). Germline V gene lookup returns CDR1 MNHEY and CDR2 SVGAGI. This CDR3 has 15 residues. The V end was cut by 2 bases, the J end by 4 bases, with 14 bases between. The CDR3 region has the DNA TGTGCCAGCAGTTACGTGGGCAGGGGAATCACTGAAGCTTTCTTT. Translated, it gives CASSYVGRGITEAFF.

The genes are TRBV27 and TRBJ2-1, with D possibly TRBD2 on 6 matching bases. Between the trimmed V and J ends, which lost 6 bases and 8 bases, there was a span of 26 bases. Germline CDR1 reads MNHEY; CDR2 reads SMNVEV (reference sequence). The CDR3 loop spans 17 amino acids. The CDR3 DNA reads TGTGCCAGCAGCGCCTCGGGACTCACCTATTTATCTTATGAGCAGTTCTTC. Protein product: CASSASGLTYLSYEQFF.

This clone was recorded many times. CDR3 DNA sequence: TGTGCCAGCAGCTTCGCGGGGGCCCAAGAGACCCAGTACTTC. Its protein product is CASSFAGAQETQYF. The V gene is TRBV13, the J gene TRBJ2-5; D may be TRBD2 (7 bases). Germline V lookup: CDR1 PRHDT, CDR2 FYEKMQ (reference sequence). Trimming removed 3 bases at V and 1 base at J, with 9 bases between. This CDR3 has 14 amino acids. Full variable domain (rest looked up from reference TRBV13 and TRBJ2-5): AAGVIQSPRHLIKEKRETATLKCYPIPRHDTVYWYQQGPGQDPQFLISFYEKMQSDKGSIPDRFSAQQFSDYHSELNMSSLELGDSALYFCASSFAGAQETQYFGPGTRLLVL.

The V and J genes are TRBV14 and TRBJ2-6; maybe TRBD1 (6 bases). Trimming shortened V by 1 base and J by 1 base, and 26 bases separated the two germline ends. This CDR3 comprises 22 residues. Germline V gives CDR1 SGHDN, CDR2 FVKESK. Here the CDR3 reads CASSQVTGQSKIKGSGANVLTF. The CDR3 nucleotides are TGTGCCAGCAGCCAAGTAACAGGACAGTCGAAAATAAAAGGTTCTGGGGCCAACGTCCTGACTTTC.

This clone showed up just a few times. This chain joins TRBV29-1 and TRBJ1-3, with 9 bases identical to TRBD1. V was pared by 3 bases and J by 2 bases, with 2 bases of the junction left unmatched. Germline V gene lookup returns CDR1 SQVTM and CDR2 ANQGSEA. The CDR3 has 14 residues. This chain's CDR3 is CSVDTGGPGNTIYF. The CDR3, as DNA: TGCAGCGTTGATACAGGGGGCCCTGGAAACACCATATATTTT.

The genes are TRBV2 and TRBJ1-5; tentative D call: TRBD1 (5 bases). Trimming took off 3 bases at V and 3 bases at J, with 24 bases between the two ends. The CDR3 has 19 amino acids. Germline V gene data show CDR1 as SNHLY and CDR2 as FYNNEI. CDR3: CASSDGTGRVSDVNQPQHF. The CDR3 nucleotides are TGTGCCAGCAGTGATGGGACCGGGAGGGTGTCGGATGTCAATCAGCCCCAGCATTTT.

The chain has TRBV6-1 and TRBJ1-2, with D unclear. Germline lookup yields CDR1 MNHNS and CDR2 SASEGT. Trimming stripped 8 bases from V and 2 bases from J, with 6 bases between. This CDR3 contains 11 residues. The CDR3 region is CASHKNYGYTF. CDR3 in DNA: TGTGCCAGCCACAAGAACTATGGCTACACCTTC.

V is TRBV7-2 and J is TRBJ2-7, with D tentatively TRBD2 (6 bases). This CDR3 spans 13 amino acids. The V end lost 3 bases, the J end lost 6 bases, and 12 bases lay between the germline ends. CDR1 SGHTA and CDR2 FQGNSA come from the germline V gene. CDR3 region: CASSFGGAGEQYV. The DNA for the CDR3 is TGTGCCAGCAGCTTCGGGGGTGCCGGCGAGCAGTACGTC.

The gene calls are TRBV28 and TRBJ1-2; D gene unclear. V was pared by 4 bases and J by 7 bases, with 13 bases between. The V gene's germline CDR1 is MDHEN and CDR2 SYDVKM. There are 13 residues in the CDR3. CDR3 sequence: CASSSPFLFGYTF. CDR3 DNA sequence: TGTGCCAGCAGTTCTCCGTTTCTCTTTGGCTACACCTTC.

The V gene is TRBV27, the J gene TRBJ2-7; TRBD1 matches at 11 bases. The germline V gene encodes CDR1 MNHEY and CDR2 SMNVEV (reference sequence). V lost 5 bases and J lost 6; bases outside the gene matches: 3. The CDR3 has 13 residues. The CDR3 nucleotides are TGTGCCAGCAGTAGGACAGGGGGCCGCGAGCAGTACGTC. This codes for CASSRTGGREQYV.

The J gene is TRBJ2-2, the V gene TRBV30; 7 bases match TRBD1. Germline V gene data show CDR1 as GTSNPN and CDR2 as SVGIG (reference sequence). Germline trimming cut 0 bases from V and 0 bases from J; bases unmatched to any gene: 7. This CDR3 is built from 17 residues. The CDR3 bases are TGTGCCTGGAGTGTATTTTGGCAGGGGGCGAACACCGGGGAGCTGTTTTTT. Its translation is CAWSVFWQGANTGELFF.

The DNA for the CDR3 is TGTGCCAGCAGTATCGTAGGCGGGTACACTGAAGCTTTCTTT. This gives the protein CASSIVGGYTEAFF. The chain recombines TRBV28 with TRBJ1-1; D is uncertain. The CDR3 consists of 14 residues. Trimming took off 5 bases at V and 3 bases at J, with 13 bases between the two ends. Germline CDR1 MDHEN, CDR2 SYDVKM.

The gene calls are TRBV5-5 and TRBJ1-5; perhaps TRBD1 as D (6 bases). From germline, CDR1 is SGHKS and CDR2 YYEKEE (reference sequence). The CDR3 loop spans 14 amino acids. The germline V and J ends were trimmed by 1 base and 3 bases, with 8 bases remaining between them. The CDR3 here is CASSLWDNNQPQHF. The DNA for the CDR3 is TGTGCCAGCAGCTTGTGGGACAACAATCAGCCCCAGCATTTT. The entire variable domain, with the rest obtained from reference TRBV5-5 and TRBJ1-5, is as follows: DAGVTQSPTHLIKTRGQQVTLRCSPISGHKSVSWYQQVLGQGPQFIFQYYEKEERGRGNFPDRFSARQFPNYSSELNVNALLLGDSALYLCASSLWDNNQPQHFGDGTRLSIL.

The rearrangement links TRBV27 to TRBJ2-5, with 7 bases aligning to TRBD2. The germline V gene encodes CDR1 MNHEY and CDR2 SMNVEV (reference sequence). The V gene end was trimmed by 5 bases and the J gene end by 5 bases; junction bases not matched to a gene: 20. CDR3 length equals 18 residues. CDR3 in amino acids: CASSPFLSREGRCETQYF. The CDR3 coding sequence is TGTGCCAGCAGTCCTTTTTTGTCGAGGGAGGGCCGCTGTGAGACCCAGTACTTC.

The chain employs TRBV29-1 and TRBJ2-5, with TRBD2 identical over 12 bases. The CDR3 sequence is 17 residues long. Germline V gene lookup returns CDR1 SQVTM and CDR2 ANQGSEA. J lost 0 bases, V lost 3 bases, and 8 bases had no gene match. CDR3 bases: TGCAGCGTTGATGGGGCTAGCGGGGGGGAGTACCAAGAGACCCAGTACTTC. This sequence encodes CSVDGASGGEYQETQYF.

The chain links TRBV4-2 to TRBJ2-1, with TRBD2 matching 8 bases. The CDR3 spans 16 residues. In germline, CDR1 is LGHNA, CDR2 YNFKEQ. V shed 3 bases, J shed 5 bases, and the junction held 9 bases outside the gene matches. CDR3 loop: CASSHFERGPHNEQFF. The CDR3 DNA sequence: TGTGCCAGCAGCCACTTTGAGCGGGGGCCCCACAATGAGCAGTTCTTC.

V usage is TRBV5-1 and J usage is TRBJ1-3; D gene unclear. CDR3 length equals 16 residues. The V gene's germline CDR1 is SGHRS and CDR2 YFSETQ. V was cut by 3 bases and J by 1 base, with 14 bases left in between. CDR3 protein: CASSYLGEPSGNTIYF. CDR3 nucleotide sequence: TGCGCCAGCAGCTATCTCGGGGAACCTTCTGGAAACACCATATATTTT.

CDR3 sequence reads: CASRTTRYSNQPQHF. The CDR3 nucleotides are TGTGCCAGCAGAACCACACGTTATAGCAATCAGCCCCAGCATTTT. The chain uses TRBV6-5 and TRBJ1-5; no definite D call. Germline CDR1 is MNHEY and CDR2 is SVGAGI. CDR3 length: 15 residues. V gave up 6 bases and J gave up 0 bases, with 12 bases separating them.

The chain uses TRBV6-1 and TRBJ1-2; 9 positions agree with TRBD1. V lost 2 bases to trimming and J lost 6 bases; unmatched junction nucleotides: 1. Per the germline V gene, CDR1 is MNHNS and CDR2 is SASEGT. The CDR3 runs 13 residues. The CDR3 loop is CASSETGGDGYTF. In DNA, the CDR3 is TGTGCCAGCAGTGAAACAGGGGGCGATGGCTACACCTTC.

This clone was seen just once. This chain links TRBV19 with TRBJ1-1; D is unresolved. The germline V gene has CDR1 LNHDA and CDR2 SQIVND (reference sequence). V was shortened by 0 bases and J by 3 bases, with 8 bases between the two germline ends. This CDR3 is built from 14 residues. The chain's CDR3 is CASSIEEGYTEAFF. The CDR3 nucleotides read TGTGCCAGTAGTATAGAGGAGGGATACACTGAAGCTTTCTTT.

The chain recombines TRBV27 with TRBJ2-7; 10 bases match TRBD2. There are 16 residues in the CDR3. Unmatched junction bases numbered 4, after V lost 2 bases and J lost 0 bases. Per germline, CDR1 MNHEY and CDR2 SMNVEV (reference sequence). CDR3 loop: CASSLVAGGPSYEQYF. The CDR3 coding sequence is TGTGCCAGCAGTTTAGTAGCGGGAGGACCCTCCTACGAGCAGTACTTC.

V usage is TRBV6-5 and J usage is TRBJ2-7; 9 bases align to TRBD1. Germline-derived CDR1 and CDR2 are MNHEY and SVGAGI. The CDR3 runs 15 residues. The V gene end was trimmed by 6 bases and the J gene end by 3 bases; junction bases not matched to a gene: 9. DNA for the CDR3: TGTGCCAGCAGGCAACGACCGGGACAGGGCTACGAGCAGTACTTC. Amino acids: CASRQRPGQGYEQYF.

The rearrangement links TRBV5-1 to TRBJ1-3; the match to TRBD1 covers 8 bases. Germline assignment: CDR1 SGHRS and CDR2 YFSETQ. The CDR3 has 15 residues. V was pared by 2 bases and J by 3 bases, with 4 bases of the junction left unmatched. The CDR3 sequence is CASSFAGGGGNTIYF. The CDR3 DNA follows: TGCGCCAGCAGCTTTGCAGGGGGCGGTGGAAACACCATATATTTT. Combining the CDR3 with reference TRBV5-1 and TRBJ1-3 gives the whole variable domain KAGVTQTPRYLIKTRGQQVTLSCSPISGHRSVSWYQQTPGQGLQFLFEYFSETQRNKGNFPGRFSGRQFSNSRSEMNVSTLELGDSALYLCASSFAGGGGNTIYFGEGSWLTVV.